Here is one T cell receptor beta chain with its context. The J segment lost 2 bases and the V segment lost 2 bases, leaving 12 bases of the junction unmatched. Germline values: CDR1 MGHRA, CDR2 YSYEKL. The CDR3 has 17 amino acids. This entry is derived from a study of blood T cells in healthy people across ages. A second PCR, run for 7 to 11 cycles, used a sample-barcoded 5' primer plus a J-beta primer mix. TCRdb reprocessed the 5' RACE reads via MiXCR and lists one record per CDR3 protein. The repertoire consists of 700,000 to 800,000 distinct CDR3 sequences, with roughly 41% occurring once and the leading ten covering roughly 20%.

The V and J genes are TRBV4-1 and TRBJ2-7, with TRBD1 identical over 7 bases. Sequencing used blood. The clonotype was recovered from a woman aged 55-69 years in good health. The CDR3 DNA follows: TGCGCCAGCAGCCAACTCGACTCGACAGGGATACCCTACGAGCAGTACTTC. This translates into CASSQLDSTGIPYEQYF.